This TCR beta chain was obtained from a study of Graves' ophthalmopathy and Graves' hyperthyroidism. Findings and limits, study-wide: The 13-signature model separated ophthalmopathy from stable hyperthyroidism at approximately 91% sensitivity and approximately 81% specificity. Ophthalmopathy progression was predicted by the model at approximately 71% sensitivity and about 74% specificity.

RNA served as the template for amplifying TCR beta CDR3 regions. The authors performed first-round RT-PCR with HTBI primers and then a second-round multiplex PCR. TCRdb called the multiplex PCR reads again in MiXCR, with one record for every CDR3 protein. The data contain around 1,200,000 distinct CDR3 sequences, roughly 35% of them seen just once; the ten biggest clones take up approximately 10%. This clonotype was detected ten times or more. Antigen: not known. Excluded: other autoimmune disease, uncontrolled infection, pregnancy or lactation. This TCR was sampled from an adult man with Graves' hyperthyroidism. The sample comprised peripheral blood or thyroid tissue (not recorded which).

The CDR3 sequence: CSVELLTNYEQYF. DNA of the CDR3: TGCAGCGTTGAGTTACTAACAAACTACGAGCAGTACTTC. This chain connects TRBV29-1 to TRBJ2-7; D not resolved. The CDR3 length is 13 residues. Germline V lookup: CDR1 SQVTM, CDR2 ANQGSEA. Trimming stripped 3 bases from V and 3 bases from J, with 12 bases between.